The 13 T cell receptor beta chains given below trace back to one sample, sequenced in a study of blood T cell repertoires in COVID-19. TCRdb's copy holds only in-frame clones and misses some; the assay was immunoSEQ multiplex PCR. The table has 100,000 to 150,000 clones, about 70% seen once. Sequencing used peripheral blood. These TCRs come from a man aged 55 to 69 with acute or convalescent COVID-19.

On this clone itself: One end of the junction is discordant with germline, which a read error may explain. V is TRBV2 and J is TRBJ1-1, with D unresolved. There are 10 residues in the CDR3. Germline lookup yields CDR1 SNHLY and CDR2 FYNNEI. The CDR3 protein is CASSEAVGGF. The CDR3 nucleotides read TGTGCCAGCAGTGAAGCGGTAGGAGGTTTT.

The chain is built from TRBV6-6 and TRBJ1-1, with a weak D call TRBD1 (5 bases). The CDR3 loop spans 16 amino acids. Trimming took 5 bases from V and 2 from J, leaving 18 bases between them. CDR1 and CDR2 from the germline V gene are MNHNY and SVGAGI (reference sequence). The CDR3 DNA reads as TGTGCCAGCAGTAACCAGGGTTACGCCTTAAACACTGAAGCTTTCTTT. Protein: CASSNQGYALNTEAFF.

The chain is built from TRBV9 and TRBJ2-3, with 7 bases lining up with TRBD2. The germline gives CDR1 SGDLS, CDR2 YYNGEE. V shed 0 bases, J shed 5 bases, and the junction held 12 bases outside the gene matches. The CDR3 is 17 residues long. CDR3 sequence reads: CASSVGPAGSSGDTQYF. CDR3 nucleotides: TGTGCCAGCAGCGTAGGTCCAGCGGGAAGTTCTGGAGATACGCAGTATTTT. The full variable domain, with the rest looked up from reference TRBV9 and TRBJ2-3, is DSGVTQTPKHLITATGQRVTLRCSPRSGDLSVYWYQQSLDQGLQFLIQYYNGEERAKGNILERFSAQQFPDLHSELNLSSLELGDSALYFCASSVGPAGSSGDTQYFGPGTRLTVL.

This chain links TRBV7-2 with TRBJ1-5; weak D call: TRBD1 (5 bases). Germline loops: CDR1 SGHTA, CDR2 FQGNSA. Trimming pared 0 bases from V and 2 bases from J, leaving 8 bases between. CDR3 size: 15 residues. The CDR3 loop is CASSLAGARNQPQHF. DNA of the CDR3: TGTGCCAGCAGCTTAGCAGGGGCGCGCAATCAGCCCCAGCATTTT. Variable domain in full (rest from reference TRBV7-2 and TRBJ1-5): GAGVSQSPSNKVTEKGKDVELRCDPISGHTALYWYRQSLGQGLEFLIYFQGNSAPDKSGLPSDRFSAERTGGSVSTLTIQRTQQEDSAVYLCASSLAGARNQPQHFGDGTRLSIL.

The rearrangement joins TRBV12-3 or TRBV12-4 to TRBJ2-1, with D possibly matching TRBD2 (5 bases). The ends were cut back, 3 bases at V and 7 bases at J, with 7 bases in the middle. CDR3 size: 12 residues. For the CDR3, the DNA is TGTGCCAGCAGTTTTACGGGGAATGAGCAGTTCTTC. Encoded protein: CASSFTGNEQFF.

This clone has only a few counts. DNA of the CDR3: TGTGCCAGCAATCCACGACAGGGGGCGAATGCTCGAGAAGCTTTCTTT. Translation: CASNPRQGANAREAFF. The gene calls are TRBV27 and TRBJ1-1; TRBD1 matches 10 bases. Losses at the gene ends were 7 bases for V and 8 bases for J; bases not matched to a gene: 16. The CDR3 loop spans 16 amino acids. Germline loops: CDR1 MNHEY, CDR2 SMNVEV (reference sequence).

This clone was observed a handful of times. V gene TRBV18 combines with J gene TRBJ1-2, with D possibly TRBD1 on 5 matching bases. Germline CDR1 and CDR2: KGHSH and LQKENI. This CDR3 spans 15 amino acids. Deletions cut 3 bases from V and 6 bases from J, with 17 bases between. CDR3: CASSPLGGNTDGYTF. CDR3 nucleotide sequence: TGTGCCAGCTCACCCCTTGGGGGGAACACGGATGGCTACACCTTC.

This rearrangement joins TRBV6-5 to TRBJ2-7; 11 bases fit TRBD2. V gave up 0 bases and J gave up 6 bases; unmatched junction bases: 7. This CDR3 is built from 16 residues. Germline lookup yields CDR1 MNHEY and CDR2 SVGAGI. In nucleotides, the CDR3 is TGTGCCAGCAGTTACTCCATCCCAACTAGCGGGGGCGAGCAGTACTTC. Amino acid sequence: CASSYSIPTSGGEQYF.

The chain recombines TRBV2 with TRBJ1-1; D remains ambiguous. The ends were cut back, 5 bases at V and 5 bases at J, with 9 bases in the middle. CDR1 is SNHLY, CDR2 FYNNEI, per germline. This CDR3 comprises 12 residues. The CDR3 spells CASSNEGTEAFF. The DNA for the CDR3 is TGTGCCAGCAGTAACGAGGGAACTGAAGCTTTCTTT.

V and J are TRBV25-1 and TRBJ1-2, with D possibly being TRBD1 (5 bases). Trimming shortened V by 6 bases and J by 0 bases, and 23 bases separated the two germline ends. This CDR3 spans 18 amino acids. CDR1 and CDR2 from the germline V gene are MGHDK and SYGVNS. CDR3 loop: CASSFQGIGSGSNYGYTF. For the CDR3, the DNA is TGTGCCAGCAGCTTCCAGGGTATCGGGTCGGGCTCTAACTATGGCTACACCTTC.

The chain employs TRBV12-3 or TRBV12-4 and TRBJ1-1, with D possibly matching TRBD1 (5 bases). The CDR3 is 12 residues long. V lost 3 bases to trimming and J lost 10 bases, with 12 bases between them. CDR3 DNA sequence: TGTGCCAGCAGTTTCTGGGGCCAGTCAGCTTTCTTT. Protein sequence: CASSFWGQSAFF.

On this clone itself: At one of its ends the junction is not consistent with the germline gene, which may arise from a read error. The sample has other DNA sequences that encode this CDR3 too. This chain uses TRBV24-1 with TRBJ2-7; 9 bases map to TRBD2. The CDR3 loop spans 16 amino acids. CDR1 is KGHDR, CDR2 SFDVKD, per germline. The CDR3 sequence is CATSGTGTSSTYEQYF. CDR3 in DNA: TGTGCCACCAGTGGGACCGGGACTAGCTCGACCTACGAGCAATACTTC.

The rearrangement joins TRBV5-1 to TRBJ1-4, with TRBD1 matching over 11 bases. The V gene's germline CDR1 is SGHRS and CDR2 YFSETQ. With 4 bases clipped from V and 8 bases from J, the junction kept 7 bases outside the gene matches. CDR3 length: 15 amino acids. CDR3 DNA: TGCGCCAGCAGCGGTGGGACAGGGGGTGAGGAAAAACTGTTTTTT. Amino acid sequence: CASSGGTGGEEKLFF.